This entry features one T cell receptor beta chain sequence. This clone's antigen is unknown. No qualities accompany the bases; no much larger clone lies one base away. These data are taken from a study of blood T cell repertoires in COVID-19 (dated by TCRdb to the early 2020s). Looking at the study overall: Collaborator samples came from the United States, Italy and Spain and covered acute and convalescent phases of COVID-19. A de-identified subject ID, COVID-19 status, age in years and sex were almost always included in the sample metadata. Subjects who had been exposed to COVID-19, were actively infected with it, or had recovered from it provided the deeply sampled blood TCRbeta repertoires that made up the dataset. The prospective study material was composed of cDNA or gDNA derived from T cells, B-cell-depleted T cells, or PBMCs. The repertoires were released in a freely available public database intended as a resource for research on the immune response to SARS-CoV-2. Samples came from the ongoing ImmuneRACE study (first 160 participants) plus 1,254 subjects from 6 global collaborators. HLA class I and class II types, where available, came from metadata supplied by the sample provider rather than from assay-based typing.

General conclusions and limits of the study: Clinical and demographic metadata were provided uncurated, with the amount varying by source and participant.

From the cysteine up to the phenylalanine, the CDR3 has a length of 15 residues. Only CDR3 DNA remains: 45 bases, in frame from the first base. Via the germline V gene, CDR1 is SGHTA and CDR2 FQGNSA. The junction carries 14 bases between V and J, which are trimmed by 5 bases and 4 bases respectively. TCRbeta CDR3 regions were amplified from genomic DNA by means of the immunoSEQ Assay, a bias-controlled multiplex PCR. From the authors' description of their analysis: The number of nucleated cells in each sample was estimated by amplification of reference gene primers within the assay. To quantify the absolute abundance of each unique TCRbeta CDR3 rearrangement, sequence reads were collapsed and filtered. For each sample, productive Simpson clonality was calculated as the square root of Simpson's diversity index across productive rearrangements. TCRdb's version of the immuneACCESS table is confined to in-frame rearrangements and falls short of the full clone set. An unresolved V gene accounts for under half of the shortfall where checked; the remainder is of unknown origin. V, J and clone size are those of that table, while D and trimming were read from the DNA. The sample has over 250,000 clones on record, around 84% of them singletons. The ten top clones hold roughly 1.5% of the sample.

One collaborating source in Seattle enrolled patients while the patients were actively infected and followed the patients over time throughout the course of disease. Collaborating institutions collected whole blood in K2EDTA tubes following their own protocols. For TCRbeta analysis, collaborators shipped samples in one of three forms: frozen whole blood, isolated PBMCs, or DNA extracted from either of those sample types. The chain links TRBV7-2 with TRBJ1-4; matching of 5 bases hints at TRBD1 as the D gene. This TCR was sampled from a human donor with COVID-19, enrolled during active disease. The donor label of this sample is uncertain. Sequenced input: peripheral blood. The CDR3: CASSPSQADNEKLFF. The nucleotide sequence is TGTGCCAGCAGCCCGTCACAGGCCGATAATGAAAAACTGTTTTTT.